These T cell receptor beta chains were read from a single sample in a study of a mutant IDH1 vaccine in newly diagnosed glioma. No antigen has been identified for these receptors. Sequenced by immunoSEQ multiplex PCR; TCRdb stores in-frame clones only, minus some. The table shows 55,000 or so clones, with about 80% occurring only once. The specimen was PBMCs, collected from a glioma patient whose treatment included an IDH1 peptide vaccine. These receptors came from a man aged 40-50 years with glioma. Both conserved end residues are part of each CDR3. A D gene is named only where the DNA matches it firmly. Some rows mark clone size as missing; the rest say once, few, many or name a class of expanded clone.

TGTGCCATCAGTGAGTCGAACTTGGGAGGGGTCTATGGCTACACCTTC | CAISESNLGGVYGYTF | TRBV10-3 | . | . | TRBJ1-2
TGTGCCAGCAGTGAACGGGGGATCTACGAGCAGTACTTC | CASSERGIYEQYF | TRBV2 | . | . | TRBJ2-7
TGTGCCAGCTCACCACGACTAGCGGGGGGGGAGACCCAGTACTTC | CASSPRLAGGETQYF | TRBV18 | TRBD2 | . | TRBJ2-5
TGTGCCAGCAGTATCGGACAGGGGGCATCCTACGAGCAGTACTTC | CASSIGQGASYEQYF | TRBV27 | TRBD1 | . | TRBJ2-7
TGCGCCAGCAGCCCAGACAGGGTAATCAGTGGCTACACCTTC | CASSPDRVISGYTF | TRBV5-1 | TRBD1 | . | TRBJ1-2
TGCAGCGTCAGGGGGAGCACAGATACGCAGTATTTT | CSVRGSTDTQYF | TRBV29-1 | TRBD1 | . | TRBJ2-3
TGTGCCAGTCGTGAGACAGGGGGCCACACCGGGGAGCTGTTTTTT | CASRETGGHTGELFF | TRBV6-5 | TRBD1 | . | TRBJ2-2
TGTGCCAGCTCACCACCGGCAGCGGGGGGTGAGGATGAGCAGTTCTTC | CASSPPAAGGEDEQFF | TRBV18 | TRBD2 | . | TRBJ2-1
TGTGCCAGCAGCCGGAGACTAGCGGGGGTGAGTTACGAGCAGTACTTC | CASSRRLAGVSYEQYF | TRBV5-6 | TRBD2 | . | TRBJ2-7
TGTGCCAACAGCTTCCGCATTCAAGAGACCCAGTACTTC | CANSFRIQETQYF | TRBV7-8 | . | . | TRBJ2-5
TGTGCCAGCAGCGTAGGGGACAGCTACGAGCAGTACTTC | CASSVGDSYEQYF | TRBV9 | TRBD1 | . | TRBJ2-7
TGCGCCAGCAGCCCGACTAGCGGGGGCCGCTACGAGCAGTACTTC | CASSPTSGGRYEQYF | TRBV5-1 | TRBD2 | . | TRBJ2-7
TGTGCCAGCAGCTCCCTGAGCGGGGACGAGCAGTACTTC | CASSSLSGDEQYF | TRBV7-9 | TRBD2 | . | TRBJ2-7
TGTGCCAGCAGCGTAGGGCGGGGGGCCCACAATGAGCAGTTCTTC | CASSVGRGAHNEQFF | TRBV9 | TRBD2 | few | TRBJ2-1
TGTGCCAGCAGCCAAGCTCTGGGTGCGGGACTAAGCTACAGTGAGCAGTTCTTC | CASSQALGAGLSYSEQFF | TRBV4-2 | TRBD2 | . | TRBJ2-1
TGTGCCAGCAGTCAATACCACGGGCTCGGTCAGCCCCAGCATTTT | CASSQYHGLGQPQHF | TRBV6-1 | . | . | TRBJ1-5
TGTGCCAGCAGCTTGGCATACAGGGGGCCGAGGGATGAGCAGTTCTTC | CASSLAYRGPRDEQFF | TRBV5-6 | TRBD1 | . | TRBJ2-1
TGTGCCAGCAGGTCGGGACGGTATTCACCCCTCCACTTT | CASRSGRYSPLHF | TRBV6-1 | . | . | TRBJ1-6
TGTGCCAGCAGCCAAGAAGGGATCGGACAGGGAGGATCGGGCTATGGCTACACCTTC | CASSQEGIGQGGSGYGYTF | TRBV4-2 | TRBD1 | . | TRBJ1-2
TGTGCCTGGAGTCGGGGGGCCTCCTCCTACGAGCAGTACTTC | CAWSRGASSYEQYF | TRBV30 | . | once | TRBJ2-7
TGTGCCAGCTCTCGGACAGCCCCAGCCTACGAGCAGTACTTC | CASSRTAPAYEQYF | TRBV18 | . | . | TRBJ2-7
TGTGCCAGCAGCCGGGACGCATTTAATGAAAAACTGTTTTTT | CASSRDAFNEKLFF | TRBV7-2 | . | . | TRBJ1-4
TGTGCCAGCAGCGGACGGGTTCAGGGCGGTGGCTACACCTTC | CASSGRVQGGGYTF | TRBV11-1 | . | . | TRBJ1-2
TGTGCCAGCAGTTACACACCCGGGACAGGGAATGAAAAACTGTTTTTT | CASSYTPGTGNEKLFF | TRBV6-5 | TRBD1 | . | TRBJ1-4
TGTGCCAGCAGCTTTGGCCGGGGGGGCCTCGCAGATACGCAGTATTTT | CASSFGRGGLADTQYF | TRBV7-6 | TRBD2 | . | TRBJ2-3
TGTGCCAGTAGTGACAGCTATGGCTACACCTTC | CASSDSYGYTF | TRBV19 | . | . | TRBJ1-2
TGCGCCAGCACCACCTGGAGGGATGGGAATGAGCAGTTCTTC | CASTTWRDGNEQFF | TRBV5-1 | . | . | TRBJ2-1
TGTGCCAGCAGCTTAGCGTACGTAGGTGAGACCCAGTACTTC | CASSLAYVGETQYF | TRBV7-6 | . | once | TRBJ2-5
TGTGCCAGCAGCTTAGAGGTTAGGGGCGAGCAGTACTTC | CASSLEVRGEQYF | TRBV5-4 | . | . | TRBJ2-7
TGTGCCAGCAGCTTAGCTCGGGGGGGAATCTACAATGAGCAGTTCTTC | CASSLARGGIYNEQFF | TRBV7-9 | TRBD2 | . | TRBJ2-1
TGTGCCTGGAGTCAAGGGACAGGGGACCACACTGAAGCTTTCTTT | CAWSQGTGDHTEAFF | TRBV30 | TRBD1 | . | TRBJ1-1
TGTGCCAGCGATCGCAGTGCAAACTATGGCTACACCTTC | CASDRSANYGYTF | TRBV5-8 | . | . | TRBJ1-2
TGTGCCAGTAGTTGGGGGGAATTGATGAACACTGAAGCTTTCTTT | CASSWGELMNTEAFF | TRBV19 | . | . | TRBJ1-1
TGCAGCGTTGGGCCCTCGGGGGCGGGGGGGCTAAATACGCAGTATTTT | CSVGPSGAGGLNTQYF | TRBV29-1 | TRBD2 | once | TRBJ2-3
TGTGCCAGCAGCTGGACCAGGACTGAAGCTTTCTTT | CASSWTRTEAFF | TRBV5-6 | . | . | TRBJ1-1
TGTGCCAGCGGTGGATATGGCTACACCTTC | CASGGYGYTF | TRBV5-4 | . | . | TRBJ1-2
TGTGCCAGCAGGAGCGGGAACTCCTACGAGCAGTACTTC | CASRSGNSYEQYF | TRBV6-5 | TRBD2 | once | TRBJ2-7
TGTGCCAGCTCATTAGCGGGCTCGGACGCCTACGAGCAGTACTTC | CASSLAGSDAYEQYF | TRBV18 | TRBD2 | . | TRBJ2-7
TGTGCCAGCAGCCAAGAGAGGGCAGACCAAGAGACCCAGTACTTC | CASSQERADQETQYF | TRBV4-2 | . | few | TRBJ2-5
TGTGCCAGCAGTGACCAGACAGGGGGCAGGGAGACCCAGTACTTC | CASSDQTGGRETQYF | TRBV2 | TRBD1 | . | TRBJ2-5
TGTGCCAGCAGTGAAGTAAAGGCGAACGGCTATGGCTACACCTTC | CASSEVKANGYGYTF | TRBV2 | . | . | TRBJ1-2
TGTGCCAGCAGCTTGTACTCGGGGGAAAGAAAAAACATTCAGTACTTC | CASSLYSGERKNIQYF | TRBV5-4 | . | . | TRBJ2-4
TGTGCCAGCAGTGAGGACACGATTAGCTCCTATAATTCACCCCTCCACTTT | CASSEDTISSYNSPLHF | TRBV2 | . | . | TRBJ1-6
TGTGCCAGCAGACCGACGGGGGAGTCACCCCTCCACTTT | CASRPTGESPLHF | TRBV6-5 | . | . | TRBJ1-6
TGTGCCAGCTCACCTGGGTTGACGGGCAATGGCAATCAGCCCCAGCATTTT | CASSPGLTGNGNQPQHF | TRBV18 | . | few | TRBJ1-5
TGTGCCAGCAGTGAAGAAGGGGCGATCATGAACACTGAAGCTTTCTTT | CASSEEGAIMNTEAFF | TRBV6-1 | . | few | TRBJ1-1
TGCGCCAGCAGCTCCCGGGACCTACCTCCCACCGGGGAGCTGTTTTTT | CASSSRDLPPTGELFF | TRBV5-1 | . | . | TRBJ2-2
TGCGCCAGCGCCTACACAGGGGGACTAGGGTCCTACGAGCAGTACTTC | CASAYTGGLGSYEQYF | TRBV10-2 | . | . | TRBJ2-7
TGTGCCAGCAGCTGGGACGGCGGAAACTATGGCTACACCTTC | CASSWDGGNYGYTF | TRBV7-2 | . | . | TRBJ1-2